A single sample gave rise to the 10 T cell receptor beta chains below, sequenced in a study of T cells of healthy individuals. Via MiXCR, TCRdb re-called the 5' RACE reads, giving one row per CDR3 protein. The data show 95,000 to 100,000 distinct CDR3 sequences, roughly 18% seen once. These receptors were collected from a human donor in good health.

The rearrangement links TRBV28 to TRBJ2-1, with D possibly being TRBD1 (5 bases). Germline CDR1 reads MDHEN; CDR2 reads SYDVKM. With 2 bases removed from V and 9 bases from J, the gap between germline ends came to 14 bases. This CDR3 has 14 amino acids. The CDR3 reads CASSLRQRGLEQFF. DNA of the CDR3: TGTGCCAGCAGTTTAAGACAAAGGGGCCTTGAGCAGTTCTTC. The whole variable domain, filled in from reference TRBV28 and TRBJ2-1, reads DVKVTQSSRYLVKRTGEKVFLECVQDMDHENMFWYRQDPGLGLRLIYFSYDVKMKEKGDIPEGYSVSREKKERFSLILESASTNQTSMYLCASSLRQRGLEQFFGPGTRLTVL.

This clonotype was recorded many times. The gene calls are TRBV13 and TRBJ2-2, with 7 positions matching TRBD2. V trimming: 5 bases; J trimming: 5 bases; junction bases outside the gene matches: 8. CDR1 is PRHDT, CDR2 FYEKMQ, per germline (reference sequence). The CDR3 contains 15 residues. The CDR3 protein is CASSTRLADTGELFF. CDR3 coding DNA: TGTGCCAGCAGCACCCGACTAGCAGATACCGGGGAGCTGTTTTTT.

The chain uses TRBV12-3 or TRBV12-4 and TRBJ2-5; 12 nucleotides agree with TRBD2. The CDR3 is 15 amino acids. The ends lost 4 bases at V and 2 bases at J; junction bases unmatched: 2. CDR3 sequence reads: CASSSSGGVQETQYF. Written as DNA, the CDR3 is TGTGCCAGCAGTTCTAGCGGGGGGGTTCAAGAGACCCAGTACTTC.

The table lists this clonotype with a few counts. This rearrangement joins TRBV5-1 to TRBJ2-2, with 7 bases identical to TRBD2. The trim removed 5 bases at V and 6 bases at J, leaving 7 bases unmatched. Germline values: CDR1 SGHRS, CDR2 YFSETQ. The CDR3 loop spans 14 amino acids. The CDR3 bases are TGCGCCAGCAGTACTGCGGGAGTTGCCGGGGAGCTGTTTTTT. Amino acid sequence: CASSTAGVAGELFF.

This rearrangement joins TRBV12-3 or TRBV12-4 to TRBJ1-5; no reliable D call. V dropped 3 bases and J dropped 6 bases, with 12 bases sitting between them. This CDR3 is 14 amino acids long. The chain's CDR3 is CASSFRSSSQPQHF. In DNA form, the CDR3 reads TGTGCCAGCAGTTTTAGGTCGTCAAGTCAGCCCCAGCATTTT.

This chain links TRBV15 with TRBJ2-1, with TRBD2 as a possible D gene (6 bases). The germline V gene encodes CDR1 LNHNV and CDR2 YYDKDF (reference sequence). The V end was cut by 0 bases, the J end by 3 bases, with 9 bases between. The CDR3 covers 15 residues. The DNA for the CDR3 is TGTGCCACCAGCAGAGATATGACTAGCTACAATGAGCAGTTCTTC. Translating it yields CATSRDMTSYNEQFF. Full variable domain (rest looked up from reference TRBV15 and TRBJ2-1): DAMVIQNPRYQVTQFGKPVTLSCSQTLNHNVMYWYQQKSSQAPKLLFHYYDKDFNNEADTPDNFQSRRPNTSFCFLDIRSPGLGDTAMYLCATSRDMTSYNEQFFGPGTRLTVL.

The chain employs TRBV6-1 and TRBJ1-5; D is ambiguous. The CDR3 length is 11 residues. The V end was cut by 9 bases, the J end by 4 bases, with 7 bases between. The germline CDR1 and CDR2 sequences are MNHNS and SASEGT. CDR3 nucleotide sequence: TGTGCCAGTATGGTAAATCAGCCCCAGCATTTT. Amino acids: CASMVNQPQHF.

The genes are TRBV5-1 and TRBJ1-4; no definite D call. The germline V gene encodes CDR1 SGHRS and CDR2 YFSETQ. V was pared by 2 bases and J by 4 bases, with 6 bases between. The CDR3 sequence is 13 residues long. The CDR3 DNA reads as TGCGCCAGCAGCTTCGGCAGTAATGAAAAACTGTTTTTT. Translation gives CASSFGSNEKLFF.

The table lists this clonotype with a few counts. The V gene is TRBV20-1, the J gene TRBJ1-1, with D possibly being TRBD1 (6 bases). V lost 6 bases and J 5 bases, leaving 16 bases between the germline ends. The CDR3 is 13 amino acids. CDR1 is DFQATT, CDR2 SNEGSKA, per germline (reference sequence). CDR3 residues: CSATRTDGTEAFF. CDR3 bases: TGCAGTGCCACCCGGACAGACGGTACTGAAGCTTTCTTT.

This clonotype turned up a few times. The rearrangement uses TRBV24-1 and TRBJ2-1; tentative D call: TRBD2 (5 bases). This CDR3 has 14 amino acids. The V end was cut by 3 bases, the J end by 6 bases, with 11 bases between. The V gene's germline CDR1 is KGHDR and CDR2 SFDVKD. This CDR3 reads CATSDRRGSNEQFF. The CDR3 bases are TGTGCCACCAGTGATCGCCGGGGTAGCAATGAGCAGTTCTTC.